The clone carrying this TCR beta chain was seen more than once but under ten times. The sample originates from a study of blood T cell repertoires in COVID-19. Study in general: Samples taken during acute and convalescent COVID-19 were collected in the United States, Italy and Spain. PBMCs, B-cell-depleted T cells, or T cells were the source of the cDNA or gDNA that made up the material.

As handled by the study authors: Counts of nucleated cells, estimated from reference gene primer amplification, were obtained. Clones were read by immunoSEQ multiplex PCR, and TCRdb kept only the in-frame ones, dropping some. V, J and clone size are taken as reported in that table, and D and trimming were inferred from the DNA itself. The sample consists of hundreds of thousands of clones, roughly 88% of them appearing once. With V trimmed by 5 bases and J by 2 bases, 6 bases remained unmatched. CDR1 and CDR2 from the germline V gene are MDHEN and SYDVKM. CDR3 length: 15 residues. The chain carries TRBV28 and TRBJ1-1, with 9 bases aligning to TRBD1. The specimen sequenced was peripheral blood. This clonotype was obtained from a woman aged 25 to 39 who had recovered from COVID-19. This chain's CDR3 is CASSPQGQGNTEAFF. Here the CDR3 DNA reads TGTGCCAGCAGTCCCCAGGGACAGGGTAACACTGAAGCTTTCTTT.